The clone carrying this T cell receptor beta chain was counted between two and nine times. The library had UMIs added by 3' ligation of an oligonucleotide to TCR cDNA. Cells were not sorted; total RNA input targeted roughly 1 to 1000 ng. The CDR3 is 14 amino acids. V was shortened by 4 bases and J by 1 base, with 12 bases between the two germline ends. Germline CDR1 and CDR2: SGDLS and YYNGEE. These data are taken from a study of naive and memory T cell subsets. The SP2 primer and nested alpha and beta constant region primers amplified ligated cDNA in four rounds. One entry per CDR3 protein results from TCRdb running MiXCR on the 5' RACE reads. Of 56,000 or so distinct CDR3 sequences listed, 7.6% were seen once; the top ten hold about 8.9%.

V and J are TRBV9 and TRBJ2-7, with no clear D. The origin of this receptor is a female donor in good health. CDR3 loop: CASSQLGTSYEQYF. The CDR3 DNA is TGTGCCAGCAGCCAACTCGGAACTTCCTACGAGCAGTACTTC.